The rows below give T cell receptor beta chains drawn from one sample of a study of cytomegalovirus exposure and HLA in healthy donors. Repertoires were generated with immunoSEQ multiplex PCR, while TCRdb's copy carries only in-frame clones and drops some. The sample shows 110,000 to 150,000 clones, 70% to 90% of them seen only once. The material sequenced was PBMCs. The receptors come from a middle-aged woman in good health and CMV-seropositive. CDR3s include the opening cysteine and the closing phenylalanine or tryptophan. The D gene is left open where the match is weak. Size tells how often a clone was seen (once, few, many) or the class of an expanded clone, and some rows leave it out.

TRBD1	TRBJ2-7	TRBV7-2	-	CASSSWTGSGSYEQYF	TGTGCCAGCAGCTCCTGGACAGGGTCGGGGTCTTACGAGCAGTACTTC
TRBD2	TRBJ2-3	TRBV6-1	-	CASSETRGSGADTQYF	TGTGCCAGCAGTGAAACTCGCGGGAGCGGGGCAGATACGCAGTATTTT
TRBD2	TRBJ2-1	TRBV4-2	-	CASSQPGLAGVDEQFF	TGTGCCAGCAGCCAACCGGGACTAGCGGGGGTTGATGAGCAGTTCTTC
-	TRBJ2-3	TRBV15	-	CATSLAGGIDTQYF	TGTGCCACCAGCCTGGCAGGAGGGATAGATACGCAGTATTTT
-	TRBJ1-5	TRBV2	-	CASRESLSNQPQHF	TGTGCCAGCAGGGAGAGTCTATCCAATCAGCCCCAGCATTTT
-	TRBJ2-7	TRBV30	-	CAWSRQVSSYEQYF	TGTGCCTGGAGTAGGCAGGTTAGCTCCTACGAGCAGTACTTC
TRBD2	TRBJ2-7	TRBV10-2	-	CASSEGLAGNEQYF	TGCGCCAGCAGTGAGGGACTAGCGGGGAACGAGCAGTACTTC
-	TRBJ1-4	TRBV20-1	-	CSARLYEKLFF	TGCAGTGCTCGTCTTTATGAAAAACTGTTTTTT
TRBD1	TRBJ2-2	TRBV29-1	-	CSVKRDRGAGELFF	TGCAGCGTTAAACGGGACAGGGGGGCCGGGGAGCTGTTTTTT
-	TRBJ2-3	TRBV5-1	-	CASSLVQGHRTDTQYF	TGCGCCAGCAGCTTGGTTCAGGGACATCGCACAGATACGCAGTATTTT
TRBD2	TRBJ2-1	TRBV6-5	-	CASSGLAGGHQGQFF	TGTGCCAGCAGCGGGCTAGCGGGGGGGCACCAAGGGCAGTTCTTC
TRBD1	TRBJ2-7	TRBV29-1	-	CSGPGQGLRQQYF	TGCAGCGGGCCGGGACAGGGCCTACGACAGCAGTACTTC
TRBD2	TRBJ2-1	TRBV12-5	-	CASGRVSGGEQFF	TGTGCTAGTGGAAGGGTGAGCGGGGGTGAGCAGTTCTTC
-	TRBJ1-1	TRBV7-9	-	CSSSLPAVDRNTEAFF	TGTTCCAGCAGCTTACCGGCCGTCGACAGAAACACTGAAGCTTTCTTT
-	TRBJ2-5	TRBV7-3	-	CASSPTGIQETQYF	TGTGCCAGCAGCCCCACAGGGATCCAAGAGACCCAGTACTTC
TRBD2	TRBJ2-5	TRBV27	-	CASSPSLAGQETQYF	TGTGCCAGCAGTCCATCACTAGCGGGGCAAGAGACCCAGTACTTC
TRBD2	TRBJ2-1	TRBV4-3	-	CASSQAGTRNEQFF	TGCGCCAGCAGCCAGGCCGGGACTAGGAATGAGCAGTTCTTC
TRBD2	TRBJ2-7	TRBV4-2	once	CASSQASLGLAGGGEQYF	TGTGCCAGCAGCCAAGCCTCCTTGGGACTAGCGGGAGGCGGGGAGCAGTACTTC
-	TRBJ2-1	TRBV5-1	-	CASSLDGSSYNEQFF	TGCGCCAGCAGCTTGGACGGGAGCTCCTACAATGAGCAGTTCTTC
-	TRBJ1-6	TRBV6-1	once	CASSEEGKAYNSPLHF	TGTGCCAGCAGTGAAGAGGGGAAAGCCTATAATTCACCCCTCCACTTT
TRBD1	TRBJ1-6	TRBV9	-	CASSETGQGALHSPLHF	TGTGCCAGCAGCGAGACCGGACAGGGGGCGCTCCATTCACCCCTCCACTTT
-	TRBJ2-3	TRBV5-6	-	CASSPDTFTDTQYF	TGTGCCAGCAGCCCAGACACTTTCACAGATACGCAGTATTTT